One and the same sample provided the 32 T cell receptor beta chains below, sequenced in a study of shared clonotypes between healthy human individuals. Libraries were prepared by immunoSEQ multiplex PCR; TCRdb keeps only in-frame clonotypes and omits some of them. The sample lists about 2.4 million clones; around 90% were seen once. Sequencing was done on a sample of naive CD4+ T cells sorted from blood. Subset indicated: CD45RA+ positively selected. Receptors were obtained from a man aged 18 to 30 in good health.

The chain is built from TRBV6-1 and TRBJ1-2; 12 nucleotides line up with TRBD1. The CDR3 runs to 15 residues. Germline trimming cut 6 bases from V and 8 bases from J; bases unmatched to any gene: 10. CDR1 and CDR2 from the germline V gene are MNHNS and SASEGT. This chain's CDR3 is CASRAWGQGARGYTF. The CDR3 nucleotides read TGTGCCAGCAGAGCTTGGGGACAGGGGGCAAGAGGCTACACCTTC.

The V call is TRBV5-5, the J call TRBJ2-7; D may correspond to TRBD1 or TRBD2 (5 bases each). CDR1 is SGHKS and CDR2 is YYEKEE in the germline V gene (reference sequence). The CDR3 covers 13 residues. Between the trimmed V and J ends, which lost 2 bases and 3 bases, there was a span of 9 bases. CDR3 in amino acids: CASSFGASYEQYF. DNA of the CDR3: TGTGCCAGCAGCTTCGGGGCCAGCTACGAGCAGTACTTC.

The chain links TRBV10-2 to TRBJ1-2; D not resolved. Trimming shortened V by 0 bases and J by 4 bases, and 9 bases separated the two germline ends. Germline CDR1 reads WSHSY; CDR2 reads SAAADI. The CDR3 consists of 14 residues. DNA for the CDR3: TGCGCCAGCAGTGAGTCGAGACCGCTCTATGGCTACACCTTC. Protein: CASSESRPLYGYTF.

The rearrangement joins TRBV18 to TRBJ1-1; D perhaps matches TRBD1 (5 bases). This CDR3 region has 14 residues. Germline CDR1 KGHSH, CDR2 LQKENI. V lost 1 base and J 7 bases, leaving 13 bases between the germline ends. The CDR3 DNA is TGTGCCAGCTCACCACGATCTACGGGGGATGAAGCTTTCTTT. This gives the protein CASSPRSTGDEAFF. Full variable domain (rest looked up from reference TRBV18 and TRBJ1-1): NAGVMQNPRHLVRRRGQEARLRCSPMKGHSHVYWYRQLPEEGLKFMVYLQKENIIDESGMPKERFSAEFPKEGPSILRIQQVVRGDSAAYFCASSPRSTGDEAFFGQGTRLTVV.

The CDR3 here is CASSPHGGGASTDTQYF. The CDR3 coding sequence is TGTGCCAGCAGCCCGCACGGCGGAGGGGCGAGCACAGATACGCAGTATTTT. V and J are TRBV11-2 and TRBJ2-3, with a possible D match to TRBD2 (6 bases). Trimming pared 5 bases from V and 0 bases from J, leaving 18 bases between. Germline values: CDR1 SGHAT, CDR2 FQNNGV. The CDR3 consists of 17 residues. The entire variable domain, with the rest obtained from reference TRBV11-2 and TRBJ2-3, is as follows: EAGVAQSPRYKIIEKRQSVAFWCNPISGHATLYWYQQILGQGPKLLIQFQNNGVVDDSQLPKDRFSAERLKGVDSTLKIQPAKLEDSAVYLCASSPHGGGASTDTQYFGPGTRLTVL.

The V gene is TRBV27, the J gene TRBJ1-4; D not certain. There are 15 residues in the CDR3. Trimming took 2 bases from V and 9 from J, leaving 16 bases between them. Germline values: CDR1 MNHEY, CDR2 SMNVEV (reference sequence). The chain's CDR3 is CASSLGNSSPQKLFF. The DNA for the CDR3 is TGTGCCAGCAGTTTAGGCAACAGCTCACCCCAAAAACTGTTTTTT.

The V gene is TRBV7-9, the J gene TRBJ2-7, with D tentatively TRBD1 (5 bases). The germline V gene has CDR1 SEHNR and CDR2 FQNEAQ (reference sequence). This CDR3 spans 14 amino acids. Trimming cost V 6 bases and J 6 bases, with 18 bases left between them. The chain's CDR3 is CASRFGANAAEQYF. The CDR3, as DNA: TGTGCCAGCAGATTTGGGGCTAACGCCGCCGAGCAGTACTTC.

Worth noting for this clone: Its ends do not fully match the called genes, so a read error is possible. V and J are TRBV7-7 and TRBJ2-5; tentative D call: TRBD2 (5 bases). This CDR3 region has 14 residues. Germline V gene sequence: CDR1 SSHAT, CDR2 FNYEAQ (reference sequence). The CDR3: CASSPTRDRETQYF. The CDR3 nucleotides read TGTGCTAGCAGCCCTACGAGGGATCGAGAGACCCAGTACTTC.

This clone appeared once. At the DNA level, this CDR3 is encoded by other sequences in the same sample as well. The DNA for the CDR3 is TGTGCCAGCAGCTTCGGTGGGAACTATGGCTACACCTTC. It encodes CASSFGGNYGYTF. V is TRBV7-9 and J is TRBJ1-2, with D uncertain. The germline V gene encodes CDR1 SEHNR and CDR2 FQNEAQ (reference sequence). The CDR3 totals 13 residues. With 3 bases removed from V and 2 bases from J, the gap between germline ends came to 7 bases.

This clone was detected a few times. The chain combines TRBV6-1 with TRBJ1-1; no reliable D call. This CDR3 is built from 13 residues. Germline CDR1 and CDR2: MNHNS and SASEGT. V dropped 6 bases and J dropped 0 bases, with 8 bases sitting between them. CDR3 nucleotide sequence: TGTGCCAGCAGCGGGAGGATGAACACTGAAGCTTTCTTT. Translation: CASSGRMNTEAFF.

V is TRBV2 and J is TRBJ2-5, with 11 positions matching TRBD1. This CDR3 spans 16 amino acids. V gave up 1 base and J gave up 1 base; unmatched junction bases: 2. CDR1 is SNHLY, CDR2 FYNNEI, per germline. Written as DNA, the CDR3 is TGTGCCAGCAGTGAAGTGGGGACAGGGGGCCAAGAGACCCAGTACTTC. Protein: CASSEVGTGGQETQYF.

V usage is TRBV19 and J usage is TRBJ1-4, with 8 positions matching TRBD1. This CDR3 has 14 amino acids. The junction had 7 bases not matched to a gene; V was cut back by 5 bases and J by 8 bases. Germline V gene lookup returns CDR1 LNHDA and CDR2 SQIVND (reference sequence). In nucleotides, the CDR3 is TGTGCCAGTAGTGATCAGGGGGCGGTGGAAAAACTGTTTTTT. Protein: CASSDQGAVEKLFF.

The rearrangement links TRBV5-6 to TRBJ1-2; the match to TRBD1 covers 9 bases. Germline CDR1 and CDR2: SGHDT and YYEEEE. The CDR3 length is 17 residues. V lost 2 bases and J lost 2; bases outside the gene matches: 10. The CDR3 bases are TGTGCCAGCAGCTTCGGGGACAGGGAGTCTCTGAACTATGGCTACACCTTC. It specifies CASSFGDRESLNYGYTF.

The chain links TRBV13 to TRBJ2-3; D not resolved. Trimming left V 5 bases short and J 3 bases short, with 9 bases between. Germline V lookup: CDR1 PRHDT, CDR2 FYEKMQ (reference sequence). The CDR3 has 13 residues. The CDR3 loop is CASSPPRTDTQYF. The CDR3 DNA reads TGTGCCAGCAGCCCACCTAGGACAGATACGCAGTATTTT.

The V call is TRBV25-1, the J call TRBJ1-2; 9 nucleotides agree with TRBD1. Unmatched junction bases numbered 10, after V lost 6 bases and J lost 8 bases. Germline V gene lookup returns CDR1 MGHDK and CDR2 SYGVNS. This CDR3 is 14 amino acids long. CDR3 DNA sequence: TGTGCCAGCAGCTACAGGGGGCGCGGGGGAGGCTACACCTTC. Translated: CASSYRGRGGGYTF.

The rearrangement uses TRBV28 and TRBJ1-5; D ambiguous. Germline CDR1 reads MDHEN; CDR2 reads SYDVKM. CDR3 length: 12 residues. The V gene lost 2 bases and the J gene lost 11 bases, with 10 bases spanning the gap. The CDR3 loop is CASSLRPPAQHF. CDR3 bases: TGTGCCAGCAGTTTAAGACCCCCAGCCCAGCATTTT. The full variable domain, in which reference TRBV28 and TRBJ1-5 provide the parts outside the CDR3, is DVKVTQSSRYLVKRTGEKVFLECVQDMDHENMFWYRQDPGLGLRLIYFSYDVKMKEKGDIPEGYSVSREKKERFSLILESASTNQTSMYLCASSLRPPAQHFGDGTRLSIL.

This clone turned up a few times. The V and J genes are TRBV30 and TRBJ1-3; D remains ambiguous. Germline lookup yields CDR1 GTSNPN and CDR2 SVGIG (reference sequence). This CDR3 contains 13 residues. V dropped 4 bases and J dropped 0 bases, with 7 bases sitting between them. For the CDR3, the DNA is TGTGCCTGGATTCTAACCTCTGGAAACACCATATATTTT. Translation: CAWILTSGNTIYF.

The genes are TRBV27 and TRBJ2-7, with 8 bases lining up with TRBD1. V dropped 6 bases and J dropped 3; count of bases not matched to a gene: 7. CDR3 size: 14 residues. Germline assignment: CDR1 MNHEY and CDR2 SMNVEV (reference sequence). The CDR3 loop is CASRRMGTGYEQYF. The CDR3 DNA follows: TGTGCCAGCAGACGAATGGGGACAGGCTACGAGCAGTACTTC.

This sequence joins TRBV15 and TRBJ2-1, with D hard to call. Trimming pared 0 bases from V and 7 bases from J, leaving 13 bases between. The CDR3 totals 15 residues. Per the germline V gene, CDR1 is LNHNV and CDR2 is YYDKDF (reference sequence). The CDR3 region is CATSRDVLTLNEQFF. CDR3 sequence (DNA): TGTGCCACCAGCAGAGATGTCCTTACTTTGAATGAGCAGTTCTTC.

The chain uses TRBV12-5 and TRBJ1-2; TRBD1 matches at 8 bases. Germline V lookup: CDR1 LGHNT, CDR2 FRNRAP. The J segment lost 2 bases and the V segment lost 5 bases, leaving 7 bases of the junction unmatched. The CDR3 is 15 residues long. CDR3 residues: CASGLGQGENYGYTF. The DNA of the CDR3 is TGTGCTAGTGGTCTCGGACAGGGAGAAAACTATGGCTACACCTTC.

The chain uses TRBV5-6 and TRBJ2-7; the D is unclear. This CDR3 is 16 amino acids long. V dropped 4 bases and J dropped 3 bases, with 20 bases sitting between them. Germline V gene sequence: CDR1 SGHDT, CDR2 YYEEEE. The CDR3 here is CASSQATFGPLYEQYF. As DNA, the CDR3 is TGTGCCAGCAGCCAGGCGACTTTCGGGCCCCTCTACGAGCAGTACTTC.

In this sample, this clone turned up once. The chain is built from TRBV10-1 and TRBJ2-7; D is perhaps TRBD2 (5 bases). The germline V and J ends were trimmed by 3 bases and 0 bases, with 15 bases remaining between them. The CDR3 totals 16 residues. Germline CDR1 reads WNHNN; CDR2 reads SYGVQD (reference sequence). The CDR3 spells CASSERVGLPSYEQYF. DNA for the CDR3: TGCGCCAGCAGTGAAAGAGTAGGACTCCCCTCCTACGAGCAGTACTTC.

The chain has TRBV4-1 and TRBJ1-2; D gene unclear. The germline CDR1 and CDR2 sequences are MGHRA and YSYEKL. This CDR3 spans 16 amino acids. Between the trimmed V and J ends, which lost 0 bases and 3 bases, there was a span of 14 bases. The CDR3 DNA is TGCGCCAGCAGCCAAGATCAGGCAGCTGTTTACTATGGCTACACCTTC. Its protein product is CASSQDQAAVYYGYTF.

The chain joins TRBV2 to TRBJ2-6; D uncertain. The CDR3 covers 16 residues. With 6 bases removed from V and 1 base from J, the gap between germline ends came to 13 bases. The V gene's germline CDR1 is SNHLY and CDR2 FYNNEI. CDR3 residues: CASSRSMWSGANVLTF. The DNA for the CDR3 is TGTGCCAGCAGCCGCAGCATGTGGTCTGGGGCCAACGTCCTGACTTTC.

On this clone itself: The same CDR3 can be traced to other DNA sequences in this sample. The CDR3 loop is CASSSNYGYTF. The CDR3 DNA is TGTGCCAGCAGTTCAAACTATGGCTACACCTTC. The chain employs TRBV7-9 and TRBJ1-2; the D is unclear. The CDR3 covers 11 residues. V was trimmed by 6 bases and J by 2 bases, leaving 4 bases between them. The germline CDR1 and CDR2 sequences are SEHNR and FQNEAQ (reference sequence).

The chain couples TRBV6-5 to TRBJ1-4; D remains unclear. CDR3 length equals 13 residues. Germline lookup yields CDR1 MNHEY and CDR2 SVGAGI. Trimming took 8 bases from V and 7 from J, leaving 14 bases between them. The CDR3: CASSGPIREKLFF. The CDR3 nucleotides are TGTGCCAGCTCTGGACCCATTCGTGAAAAACTGTTTTTT.

Turning to this clone: At the DNA level, this CDR3 is encoded by other sequences in the same sample as well. This chain uses TRBV28 with TRBJ1-1; 8 bases are shared with TRBD1. This CDR3 spans 15 amino acids. Germline trimming cut 4 bases from V and 1 base from J; bases unmatched to any gene: 5. Germline V gene data show CDR1 as MDHEN and CDR2 as SYDVKM. CDR3 in DNA: TGTGCCAGCAGTTCGCCCAGGGGGCCGAACACTGAAGCTTTCTTT. Protein sequence: CASSSPRGPNTEAFF.

The rearrangement joins TRBV28 to TRBJ1-4; 9 bases fit TRBD1. In germline, CDR1 is MDHEN, CDR2 SYDVKM. Trimming cost V 4 bases and J 3 bases; bases outside gene matches: 3. The CDR3 is 15 residues long. The CDR3 region is CASSSRTGANEKLFF. The CDR3 DNA follows: TGTGCCAGCAGTTCCCGGACAGGGGCTAATGAAAAACTGTTTTTT.

V is TRBV28 and J is TRBJ1-3, with D possibly matching TRBD1 (5 bases). Germline assignment: CDR1 MDHEN and CDR2 SYDVKM. Between the trimmed V and J ends, which lost 10 bases and 5 bases, there was a span of 21 bases. CDR3 size: 15 residues. The CDR3 bases are TGTGCCAACCAGCCCGCTGGGACCGACCGAAACACCATATATTTT. As protein: CANQPAGTDRNTIYF.

V usage is TRBV5-1 and J usage is TRBJ2-3; the D is unclear. The V end lost 7 bases, the J end lost 0 bases, and 9 bases lay between the germline ends. The CDR3 extends over 13 amino acids. CDR1 and CDR2 from the germline V gene are SGHRS and YFSETQ. Written as DNA, the CDR3 is TGCGCCAGCGGCCACTCTAGCACAGATACGCAGTATTTT. This translates into CASGHSSTDTQYF.

The chain employs TRBV11-2 and TRBJ2-3, with 8 nucleotides matching TRBD1. The CDR3 runs to 20 residues. CDR1 is SGHAT and CDR2 is FQNNGV in the germline V gene. Germline trimming cut 0 bases from V and 1 base from J; bases unmatched to any gene: 15. In DNA, the CDR3 is TGTGCCAGCAGCTTAGAGCGGTCGCCGGGACAGGTCATCCGCACAGATACGCAGTATTTT. Protein: CASSLERSPGQVIRTDTQYF.

This chain uses TRBV28 with TRBJ2-7; D possibly matches TRBD1 or TRBD2 (5 bases each). Trimming took 2 bases from V and 1 from J, leaving 12 bases between them. CDR3 length: 15 amino acids. From germline, CDR1 is MDHEN and CDR2 SYDVKM. CDR3 protein: CASSLVGTQSYEQYF. The CDR3, as DNA: TGTGCCAGCAGTTTAGTTGGGACGCAGTCCTACGAGCAGTACTTC.